The 18 T cell receptor beta chains below come from one sample, sequenced in a study of blood T cells in healthy people across ages. A J-beta primer mix and a sample-barcoded 5' primer were used in a second PCR of about 7 to 12 cycles. TCRdb reprocessed the 5' RACE reads with MiXCR, giving one entry per CDR3 protein. The sample gives approximately 690,000 distinct CDR3 sequences, approximately 40% of which show up once; about 30% is in the top ten. The sequenced sample consisted of blood. These receptors all come from an elderly man in good health.

This sequence joins TRBV28 and TRBJ2-1, with a possible D match to TRBD1 (7 bases). The V and J ends lost 6 bases and 8 bases respectively, with 23 bases between them. The germline V gene encodes CDR1 MDHEN and CDR2 SYDVKM. CDR3 length: 16 residues. This chain's CDR3 is CASSPTPPSGGYEQFF. CDR3 bases: TGTGCCAGCAGCCCAACCCCGCCCTCAGGGGGGTATGAGCAGTTCTTC.

As for this clonotype: The junction departs from germline at one end; a sequencing error may be responsible. This chain joins TRBV20-1 and TRBJ2-6; a possible D gene is TRBD1 (6 bases). This CDR3 is 18 amino acids long. CDR1 DFQATT and CDR2 SNEGSKA come from the germline V gene (reference sequence). The CDR3 sequence: CSARAIGQYNSGANVLTF. The DNA of the CDR3 is TGTAGTGCGCGAGCCATCGGACAGTATAACTCTGGGGCCAACGTCCTGACTTTC.

This clonotype has ten or more counts. The V gene is TRBV27, the J gene TRBJ1-6; the D is unclear. Looked up from germline, CDR1 is MNHEY and CDR2 is SMNVEV (reference sequence). V lost 0 bases, J lost 9 bases, and 6 bases lay in between. This CDR3 spans 13 amino acids. The CDR3 bases are TGTGCCAGCAGTTTATCATGGGGTTCACCCCTCCACTTT. This sequence encodes CASSLSWGSPLHF.

This clonotype came up a few times. The chain recombines TRBV12-3 or TRBV12-4 with TRBJ1-3; D is uncertain. The CDR3 extends over 14 amino acids. Trimming took off 3 bases at V and 0 bases at J, with 6 bases between the two ends. The CDR3 DNA reads as TGTGCCAGCAGTTTCCAGATCTCTGGAAACACCATATATTTT. Amino acids: CASSFQISGNTIYF.

This sequence joins TRBV10-3 and TRBJ2-7; 10 bases are shared with TRBD2. Germline V gene lookup returns CDR1 ENHRY and CDR2 SYGVKD. Trimming cost V 10 bases and J 5 bases; bases outside gene matches: 5. This CDR3 region has 12 residues. CDR3 DNA: TGTGCCACGGCCGGGACTAGCGACGAGCAGTACTTC. Amino acid sequence: CATAGTSDEQYF.

This clonotype has only a few counts. The J gene is TRBJ2-7, the V gene TRBV12-3 or TRBV12-4; 7 bases match TRBD1. The CDR3 has 15 amino acids. With V trimmed by 5 bases and J by 3 bases, 10 bases remained unmatched. CDR3 DNA sequence: TGTGCCAGCAGTCCTCGTCCGGGACAGCTCTACGAGCAGTACTTC. Translating it yields CASSPRPGQLYEQYF.

Comment on this clonotype: One end of the junction fails to match germline, which may point to a read error. CDR3 in amino acids: CASGQASHSNYGYTF. CDR3 nucleotide sequence: TGTGCCAGCGGCCAGGCGTCTCACAGTAACTATGGCTACACCTTC. V is TRBV4-2 and J is TRBJ1-2, with D unresolved. Germline V lookup: CDR1 LGHNA, CDR2 YNFKEQ. The CDR3 sequence is 15 residues long.

Ten or more counts support this clonotype. At one of its ends the junction is not consistent with the germline gene, which may arise from a read error. The chain recombines TRBV12-3 or TRBV12-4 with TRBJ2-3; the D call may be TRBD1 or TRBD2 (6 bases each). CDR3 size: 14 residues. The CDR3, as DNA: TGTGCCAGCAGCTTAGGGGGGAGTTCAGATACGCAGTATTTT. Translating it yields CASSLGGSSDTQYF.

This clonotype was counted at least ten times. This chain connects TRBV5-1 to TRBJ2-6; 8 nucleotides agree with TRBD1. CDR3 length: 16 amino acids. CDR1 and CDR2 (germline): SGHRS, YFSETQ. With V trimmed by 7 bases and J by 0 bases, 6 bases remained unmatched. The CDR3 DNA sequence: TGCGCCAGCGCAGGGGGCGCAAACTCTGGGGCCAACGTCCTGACTTTC. Its protein product is CASAGGANSGANVLTF.

This clonotype was observed a handful of times. CDR3 sequence (DNA): TGCAGTGCAAAGGGGGCAGGGGGCTCCTACGAGCAGTACTTC. Encoded protein: CSAKGAGGSYEQYF. The chain joins TRBV20-1 to TRBJ2-7, with 7 positions matching TRBD1. Germline loops: CDR1 DFQATT, CDR2 SNEGSKA (reference sequence). The CDR3 length is 14 residues. V shed 6 bases and J 0 bases; nucleotides not matched to a gene: 8.

This clonotype was seen more than once but under ten times. The V call is TRBV28, the J call TRBJ1-2; perhaps TRBD1 as D (5 bases). The V end lost 6 bases, the J end lost 0 bases, and 17 bases lay between the germline ends. Per germline, CDR1 MDHEN and CDR2 SYDVKM. This CDR3 is built from 16 residues. The CDR3 DNA reads as TGTGCCAGCAGCAGCCGGGGCATAACCTCTAACTATGGCTACACCTTC. Amino acids: CASSSRGITSNYGYTF.

The gene calls are TRBV20-1 and TRBJ1-3, with 7 bases aligning to TRBD1. The V gene's germline CDR1 is DFQATT and CDR2 SNEGSKA (reference sequence). Losses at the gene ends were 1 base for V and 7 bases for J; bases not matched to a gene: 10. The CDR3 loop spans 15 amino acids. Written as DNA, the CDR3 is TGCAGTGCTAGAGCGCTGACAGGGTTTATGAACACCATATATTTT. The encoded protein is CSARALTGFMNTIYF.

This clonotype has a count of ten or more. The chain couples TRBV29-1 to TRBJ2-7, with 10 bases matching TRBD1. The junction had 6 bases not matched to a gene; V was cut back by 7 bases and J by 6 bases. CDR1 SQVTM and CDR2 ANQGSEA come from the germline V gene. This CDR3 region has 12 residues. The CDR3 nucleotides are TGCAGCGGGGGACAGGGGAAAGGCGAGCAGTACTTC. Its translation is CSGGQGKGEQYF.

The chain couples TRBV7-2 to TRBJ1-2, with 7 nucleotides matching TRBD1. Trimming cost V 4 bases and J 7 bases; bases outside gene matches: 12. Germline-derived CDR1 and CDR2 are SGHTA and FQGNSA. The CDR3 totals 15 residues. CDR3 protein: CASSSINRGESGYTF. In DNA form, the CDR3 reads TGTGCCAGCAGCTCGATTAACAGGGGAGAGAGTGGCTACACCTTC.

V is TRBV20-1 and J is TRBJ2-7, with 8 positions matching TRBD2. Unmatched junction bases numbered 13, after V lost 5 bases and J lost 4 bases. The CDR3 length is 15 residues. The germline CDR1 and CDR2 sequences are DFQATT and SNEGSKA (reference sequence). CDR3 region: CSAHSPERGFYEQYF. The CDR3 region has the DNA TGCAGTGCTCATTCGCCCGAGCGGGGGTTTTACGAGCAGTACTTC.

This clonotype showed up just a few times. The chain has TRBV12-5 and TRBJ2-1; no firm D call. The CDR3 extends over 15 amino acids. CDR1 is LGHNT, CDR2 FRNRAP, per germline. Trimming took off 6 bases at V and 5 bases at J, with 17 bases between the two ends. The CDR3 sequence: CASGPLGRINNEQFF. CDR3 nucleotides: TGTGCTAGTGGCCCGCTGGGTAGAATTAACAATGAGCAGTTCTTC.

A few counts support this clonotype. CDR3 protein: CSVPGQGTYEQFF. CDR3 DNA: TGCAGCGTCCCGGGACAGGGAACGTATGAGCAGTTCTTC. The rearrangement links TRBV29-1 to TRBJ2-1; TRBD1 aligns across 9 bases. The CDR3 totals 13 residues. The germline V gene has CDR1 SQVTM and CDR2 ANQGSEA. The ends lost 6 bases at V and 8 bases at J; junction bases unmatched: 8.

Only a few counts were recorded for this clonotype. The chain links TRBV7-2 to TRBJ2-4, with D unclear. The germline V and J ends were trimmed by 6 bases and 3 bases, with 9 bases remaining between them. This CDR3 has 13 amino acids. Germline assignment: CDR1 SGHTA and CDR2 FQGNSA. The CDR3 DNA sequence: TGTGCCAGCAGTTCCCCGAACAAAAACATTCAGTACTTC. Residues: CASSSPNKNIQYF.